This T cell receptor beta chain was identified in a study of cytomegalovirus exposure and HLA in healthy donors (TCRdb year 2017). At the level of the whole study: According to an earlier analysis of a few hundred of the donors, about 179 million T cells yielded roughly 110 million unique TCR beta sequences and about 300 Gb of sequence data. An early release that covered 640 HLA-typed donors contained approximately 300 gigabases of sequencing data and about 84 million unique TCR sequences. To decide whether each TCR beta V gene segment behaved as functional or pseudogenic, an earlier analysis of some 570 of the donors relied on high-throughput TCR beta sequencing. Alongside the repertoire data, information on donor age, sex, ethnicity and CMV serostatus was compiled. In a later analysis, previously published TCR beta repertoires from about 640 donors were re-analyzed and high-resolution HLA genotyping was added so that TCR occurrence patterns could be studied. Of the approximately 400 genotyped donors, roughly 80% were placed in the genetic ancestry cluster associated with self-reported Caucasian donors. All discovery cohort repertoires had been generated using a single sequencing platform. The study profiled the T cell repertoires of under 700 subjects by immunosequencing and related them to cytomegalovirus serostatus. In a later genetic analysis, genome-wide SNP genotypes for about 55% of the roughly 670 donors were used, and that subset was treated as a discovery cohort. The study was designed to test whether signatures of past pathogen exposure could be identified by cataloging public T cell receptors. Class I and class II HLA loci were covered by the typing at four-digit resolution. In addition to the first cohort of 500 to 850 subjects, a separate validation cohort of about 120 different subjects was used. High-throughput TCR immunosequencing, statistical association of individual TCRs with disease status, and machine learning were combined to predict cytomegalovirus infection status. Four or five DR-DQ haplotypes were handled as single units for association and clustering because linkage in the cohort was strong. Among 300 to 500 genotyped donors of the cohort, an average of approximately 240,000 unique TCR beta nucleotide sequences was sequenced per donor, of which about 18% were non-productive. The number of typed donors differed by locus: roughly 620-630 for A, B, C, DRB1 and DQB1; 522 for DQA1; fewer than 610 for DPA1; and 400 to 480 for DPB1. In the later analysis, no new phenotypic data were used to find candidate immune exposures; instead, reliance was placed on TCR beta sequences and their occurrence across donors.

The library was generated by the immunoSEQ multiplex PCR assay. For the multiplex PCR, a mixture combining 60 forward primers for TCR Vbeta segments and 13 reverse primers for TCR Jbeta segments was used. The CDR3 region of rearranged TCR beta genes was amplified from genomic DNA by a multiplex PCR assay. On the Illumina HiSeq System, the amplified TCR beta libraries were sequenced as 87-base-pair reads. The paper's data handling went like this. A later analysis counted around 72 million unique TCR beta chains across the 690 or so repertoires, and around 9.9 million of these chains were shared by at least two donors. Raw reads were error-corrected and collapsed into unique sequences with a nearest-neighbor algorithm that merged closely related sequences to remove PCR and sequencing errors. CDR3 sequences were aligned to IMGT reference sequences to assign V, D and J gene segments. For a sequence to be retained, a match of at least six nucleotides to both a V gene segment and a J gene segment was required. A rearrangement counted as productive if the CDR3 had no stop codons and remained in frame with V and J, and every other rearrangement counted as non-productive. Following IMGT convention, CDR3 was defined as the stretch from the second conserved V-encoded cysteine up to the conserved J-encoded phenylalanine. In an earlier analysis of around 570 of the donors, sequences lacking an unambiguous match to a single V gene segment were excluded. In an earlier analysis of a few hundred of the donors, V segments were called functional above 56.7% productive rearrangements and were called segregating when the between-donor standard deviation exceeded 5%. A statistical classification framework was developed to diagnose cytomegalovirus status using the catalog of TCR beta chain sequences. V and J gene assignment, in a later analysis, came from comparing TCR nucleotide sequences with IMGT/GENE-DB human TR gene sequences. Using the TCRdist pipeline, a later analysis assigned CDR3 sequences along with most-parsimonious VDJ recombination scenarios. In a later analysis, every TCR beta chain was defined by the combination of its CDR3 amino acid sequence and its V-gene family, and reads without a unique V-gene family were dropped. As a way to deal with suspected cross-contamination and a sequencing artifact, a later analysis dropped over 550 nucleotide sequences that were highly shared and had low generation probability. A later analysis calculated a clonal expansion index for each public chain from normalized within-repertoire ranks of inferred template counts. In a later analysis, generation probabilities were computed with a VDJ recombination model fitted to out-of-frame rearrangements, and the resulting probabilities were checked against IGoR. Hypergeometric tests were used in a later analysis to score TCR-TCR, TCR-HLA and TCR-CMV co-occurrence, with a repertoire-size bias correction applied to the TCR pairs. In a later analysis, false discovery rates were estimated by permuting HLA or CMV assignments 20 times. A later analysis grouped co-occurring TCRs with DBSCAN, adding TCRdist sequence similarity when clustering within HLA-allele-positive subsets. Repertoires with fewer than 30,000 or more than 120,000 public chains were left out of co-occurrence clustering, as were roughly five repertoires with anomalous nucleotide sharing. TCRdb re-hosts the immuneACCESS table, in-frame sequences only. Its copies lack some clones; in the studies checked, an unresolved V gene accounts for under half of them, and the cause for the rest is not known. Clone size and the V and J calls come from that table; the DNA yielded D and trimming. This sample lists about 89,000 clones; less than 80% were detected once. Over 1.1% of the sample is held by the ten biggest clonotypes.

In total, fewer than 750 healthy bone marrow donors made up the cohort. At the time of sampling, all cohort members were nominally healthy, though unrecorded immune exposures were likely present. The donor tested CMV seronegative and was one of the 352 seronegative cohort members. A peripheral blood sample was collected from each donor, and TCR beta sequencing was performed on peripheral blood mononuclear cells. Genomic DNA extraction from the blood cell samples was performed with the Qiagen DNeasy Blood Extraction Kit. Study-level results and caveats: Across donors, most TCR sequences were observed very rarely, whereas some public TCRs were present in many individuals. Correlated functional status among segregating V segments might reflect linkage disequilibrium, but an unknown experimental factor could not be ruled out. Because counts were too low, roughly 17 rarely observed V segments, including chromosome 9 orphons, were left out of the earlier analysis of a few hundred of the donors. The authors suggested that the approach could potentially be extended to other disease states and immunological phenotypes. In both the original and validation cohorts, the classifier was reported to diagnose cytomegalovirus status with high specificity and sensitivity. Assigning TCR associations to individual alleles was difficult when HLA alleles, especially DR and DQ, strongly co-occurred. A group of highly shared sequence variants was considered likely to be a technical artifact of the sequencing pipeline. V-gene and J-gene trimming of TCR beta chains was associated with a missense DCLRE1C variant in a later genetic analysis, and the association was replicated in an independent cohort. According to a later analysis, most CMV-associated TCR beta chains appeared to be HLA-restricted, and the HLA associations seemed to be driven largely by CMV exposure. In a later analysis, several top co-occurrence clusters were reported to appear linked to parvovirus B19, influenza, CMV and Epstein-Barr virus. Only TCR beta chains were sequenced in this cohort, and the absence of alpha or paired-chain data limited detectable features. Immune exposure information for the cohort was limited to CMV serostatus. A few of the identified cytomegalovirus-associated TCR beta chains were confirmed in vitro to be specific for cytomegalovirus antigens. A later analysis found that TCR association rates varied across HLA loci, with DRB1 alleles showing the most associated TCRs and HLA-C alleles the fewest. A further reported finding was that TCR beta sequences accurately predicted the HLA-A and HLA-B alleles for most subjects in the first cohort. Sequencing depth was assumed to be roughly uniform across donors in the presence/absence analyses, though that assumption may not hold. At a false discovery rate of 0.05, a later analysis linked about 17,000 TCR beta sequences to specific HLA alleles. HLA typing was unavailable for some donors at each locus, so association tests used only the typed subset. Some IMGT-functional V segments, including TRBV6-2 and TRBV6-3, could not be told apart with the 87-base-pair reads, so those segments were excluded. In an earlier analysis of 500 to 650 of the donors, most TCR beta V segments appeared in productive rearrangements about 90% or about 30% of the time, broadly matching IMGT annotations. According to a later genetic analysis, donors in an Asian-associated ancestry cluster had fewer N-insertions in productive TCRs than the roughly 660-donor mean. A later analysis found that HLA-associated TCR beta chains were more clonally expanded and had lower generation probabilities than equally common non-associated chains. A total of around 150 TCR beta chains were listed by the study as associated with cytomegalovirus.

Note on this clone: Its antigen has not been determined. No base qualities exist here, and no much larger clone lies one base off it.

Relative to germline, V is 2 bases shorter and J is 6 bases shorter, with 14 bases between their ends. The CDR3, from cysteine to phenylalanine, totals 14 residues. Here the CDR3 DNA is all that survives: 42 bases in frame from base 1. Looking up the germline V gene (reference sequence) yields CDR1 MNHEY and CDR2 SMNVEV. This receptor was identified in a male donor in good health and CMV-seronegative. The specimen was PBMCs. The chain is assembled from TRBV27 and TRBJ2-7; 6 matching bases give a weak D call of TRBD1. The CDR3 corresponds to CASSLEGTILEQYF. The nucleotides read TGTGCCAGCAGTTTAGAAGGGACAATCCTCGAGCAGTACTTC.